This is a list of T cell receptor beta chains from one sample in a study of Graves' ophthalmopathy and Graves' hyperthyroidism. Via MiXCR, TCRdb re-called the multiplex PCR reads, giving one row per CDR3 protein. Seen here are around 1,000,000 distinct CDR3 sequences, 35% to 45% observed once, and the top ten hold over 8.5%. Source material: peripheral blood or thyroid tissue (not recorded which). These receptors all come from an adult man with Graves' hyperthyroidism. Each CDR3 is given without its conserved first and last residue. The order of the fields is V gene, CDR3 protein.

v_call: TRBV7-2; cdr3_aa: ASSLPTLWDT
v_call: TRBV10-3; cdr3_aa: AISAVVAGGPQTNTGELF
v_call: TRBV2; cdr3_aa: ASSERTGRGEFRTQY
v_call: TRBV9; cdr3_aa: ASNIAGQASYEQY
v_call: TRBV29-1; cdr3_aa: SMNGNTEAF
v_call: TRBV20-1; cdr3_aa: SNRGSGYGYT
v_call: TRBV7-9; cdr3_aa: ASSSISGSDGELF
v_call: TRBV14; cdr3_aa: ASSQDLRQY
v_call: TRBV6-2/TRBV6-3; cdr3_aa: ASSYPERDETYEQY
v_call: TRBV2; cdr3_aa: ASSDDRRATDYGYT
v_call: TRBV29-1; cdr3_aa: SVEGRTSGGAYEQY
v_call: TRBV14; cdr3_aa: ASSQGPGRNTEAF
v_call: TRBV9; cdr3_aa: AWSTLSYEQY
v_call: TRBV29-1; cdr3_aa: SVEGTSGYT
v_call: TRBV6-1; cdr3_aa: ASSPSAGSGNTIY
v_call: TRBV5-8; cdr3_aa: ASSLGDRPNSYEQY
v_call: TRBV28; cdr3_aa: ASSPRGLSDYEQY
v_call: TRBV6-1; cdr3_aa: ASSEAGLVSGELF